The clone carrying this T cell receptor (beta chain) appeared a few times. CDR3 length: 15 residues. Germline lookup yields CDR1 SGHTA and CDR2 FQGNSA. The V gene end was trimmed by 1 base and the J gene end by 4 bases; junction bases not matched to a gene: 4. With 60 Vbeta and 13 Jbeta primers, the PCR was carried out. Per the authors' pipeline: In a later analysis, the count reached some 75 million unique TCR beta chains, with approximately 10 million shared. TCRdb keeps only in-frame clones here, not all; method: immunoSEQ multiplex PCR. From that table come the V and J calls and clone size; the DNA was used to work out D and trimming. In the table there are some 130,000 clones, approximately 77% of which are singletons. This sample was taken from a study of cytomegalovirus exposure and HLA in healthy donors.

The sample taken for sequencing was PBMCs. V gene TRBV7-2 combines with J gene TRBJ1-5, with 7 bases that match TRBD1. This receptor was obtained from a woman between 40 and 55 years old in good health and CMV-seronegative. The CDR3 sequence: CASSLETGMNQPQHF. The CDR3 DNA follows: TGTGCCAGCAGCTTAGAGACAGGGATGAATCAGCCCCAGCATTTT.